This TCR beta chain was recovered during a study of T cell responses to AZD1222 COVID-19 vaccine. Study-level findings and limits: Repertoires in all cases were sampled only once the peak T cell response had passed. With dominance at 160-218 and 743-854, vaccine-associated CD4 TCRs spanned spike.

Sequencing used immunoSEQ multiplex PCR; TCRdb keeps in-frame clones, though not all of them. This listing includes about 140,000 clones. Germline lookup yields CDR1 KGHSH and CDR2 LQKENI. The CDR3 has 14 amino acids. V trimming: 3 bases; J trimming: 5 bases; junction bases outside the gene matches: 6. A word on this clone: What it binds is unknown.

This TCR was sampled from an adult in good health. Material: peripheral blood. The rearrangement joins TRBV18 to TRBJ1-2, with 7 bases identical to TRBD1. This chain's CDR3 is CASSPGTASYGYTF. The DNA for the CDR3 is TGTGCCAGCTCACCGGGGACAGCCTCGTATGGCTACACCTTC.